The following is a TCR beta chain sequence with its context. Its antigen is not known. This CDR3 has 11 amino acids. The germline V and J ends were trimmed by 4 bases and 13 bases, with 10 bases remaining between them. The germline CDR1 and CDR2 sequences are LNHDA and SQIVND (reference sequence). The sample originates from a study of T cell responses to AZD1222 COVID-19 vaccine. Study results and limitations: CD4 TCRs associated with vaccination spanned spike, dominating at 160-218 and 743-854. Increases in Spike-specific TCR breadth and depth were seen after two AZD1222 doses.

TCRdb's copy holds only in-frame clones and misses some; the assay was immunoSEQ multiplex PCR. The sample holds about 54,000 clones, 70% to 90% seen once. The V call is TRBV19, the J call TRBJ1-4; TRBD1 might be the D (5 bases). The sequence was collected from an adult who received the AZD1222 COVID-19 vaccine. Material: peripheral blood, obtained 28 days after the second AZD1222 dose. CDR3 sequence: CASSTRDLLFF. The CDR3 region has the DNA TGTGCCAGTAGTACCCGGGACCTACTGTTTTTT.